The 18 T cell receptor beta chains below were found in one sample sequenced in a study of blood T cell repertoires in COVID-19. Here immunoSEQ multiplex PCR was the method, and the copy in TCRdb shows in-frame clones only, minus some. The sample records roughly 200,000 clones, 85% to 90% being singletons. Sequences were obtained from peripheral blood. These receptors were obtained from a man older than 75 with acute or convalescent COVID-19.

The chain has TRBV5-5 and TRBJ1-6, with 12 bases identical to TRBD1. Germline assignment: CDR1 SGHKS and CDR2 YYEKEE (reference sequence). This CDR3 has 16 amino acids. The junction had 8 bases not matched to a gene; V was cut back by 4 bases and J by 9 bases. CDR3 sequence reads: CASSQGQGAYFSPLHF. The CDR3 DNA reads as TGTGCCAGCAGCCAGGGACAGGGGGCGTATTTTTCACCCCTCCACTTT.

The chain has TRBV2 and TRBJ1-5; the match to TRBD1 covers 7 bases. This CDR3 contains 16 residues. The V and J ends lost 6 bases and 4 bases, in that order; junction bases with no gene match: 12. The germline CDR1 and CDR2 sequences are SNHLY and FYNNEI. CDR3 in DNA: TGTGCCAGCAGCGTACCGAGGGACAGCCAAAATCAGCCCCAGCATTTT. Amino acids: CASSVPRDSQNQPQHF.

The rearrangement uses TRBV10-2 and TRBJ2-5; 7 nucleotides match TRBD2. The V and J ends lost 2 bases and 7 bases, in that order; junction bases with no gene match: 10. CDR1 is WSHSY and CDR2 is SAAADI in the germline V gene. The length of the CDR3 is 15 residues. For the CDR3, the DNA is TGCGCCAGCAGTGAGCCCTATAGCGGGTTGGGGACCCAGTACTTC. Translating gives CASSEPYSGLGTQYF.

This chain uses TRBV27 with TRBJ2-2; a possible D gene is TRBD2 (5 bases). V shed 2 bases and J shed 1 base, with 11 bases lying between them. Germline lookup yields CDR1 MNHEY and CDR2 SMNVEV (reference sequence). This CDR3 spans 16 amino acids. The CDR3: CASSLHGNLNTGELFF. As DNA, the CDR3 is TGTGCCAGCAGTTTACACGGGAACTTGAACACCGGGGAGCTGTTTTTT.

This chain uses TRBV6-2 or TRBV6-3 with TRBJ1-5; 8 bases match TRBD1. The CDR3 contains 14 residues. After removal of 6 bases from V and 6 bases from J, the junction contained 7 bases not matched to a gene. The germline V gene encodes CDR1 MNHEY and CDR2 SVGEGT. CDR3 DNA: TGTGCCAGCAGCACCGACAGGGGTGGTCAGCCCCAGCATTTT. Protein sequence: CASSTDRGGQPQHF.

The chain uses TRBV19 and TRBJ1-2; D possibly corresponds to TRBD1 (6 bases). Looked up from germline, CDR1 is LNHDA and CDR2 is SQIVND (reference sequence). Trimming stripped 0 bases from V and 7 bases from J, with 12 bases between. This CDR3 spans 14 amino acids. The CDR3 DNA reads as TGTGCCAGTAGTATAGATGGGGGCTTCCGTGGCTACACCTTC. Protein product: CASSIDGGFRGYTF.

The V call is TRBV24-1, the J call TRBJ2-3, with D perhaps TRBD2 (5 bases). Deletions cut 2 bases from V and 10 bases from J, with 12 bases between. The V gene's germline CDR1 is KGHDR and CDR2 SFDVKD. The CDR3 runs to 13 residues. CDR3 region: CATSDSPGSAQYF. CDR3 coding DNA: TGTGCCACCAGTGATTCCCCAGGTAGCGCGCAGTATTTT.

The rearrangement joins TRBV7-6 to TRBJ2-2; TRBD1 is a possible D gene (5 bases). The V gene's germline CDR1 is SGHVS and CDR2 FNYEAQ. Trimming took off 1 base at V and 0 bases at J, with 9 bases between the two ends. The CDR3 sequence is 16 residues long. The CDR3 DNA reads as TGTGCCAGCAGCTTAGTCCAGGGCTCGAACACCGGGGAGCTGTTTTTT. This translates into CASSLVQGSNTGELFF.

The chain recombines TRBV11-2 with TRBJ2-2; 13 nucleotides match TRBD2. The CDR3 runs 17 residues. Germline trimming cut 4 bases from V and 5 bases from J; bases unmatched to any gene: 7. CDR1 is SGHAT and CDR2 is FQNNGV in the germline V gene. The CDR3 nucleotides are TGTGCCAGCAGCTCCAGCGGACTAGCGGGAGTTACCGGGGAGCTGTTTTTT. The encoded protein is CASSSSGLAGVTGELFF.

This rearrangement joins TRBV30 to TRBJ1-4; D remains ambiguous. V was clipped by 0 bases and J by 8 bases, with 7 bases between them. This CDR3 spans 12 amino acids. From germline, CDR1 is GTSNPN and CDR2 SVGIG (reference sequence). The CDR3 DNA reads TGTGCCTGGAGTGTACTGCGGGAAAAACTGTTTTTT. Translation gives CAWSVLREKLFF. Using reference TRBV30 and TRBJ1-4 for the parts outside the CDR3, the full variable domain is SQTIHQWPATLVQPVGSPLSLECTVEGTSNPNLYWYRQAAGRGLQLLFYSVGIGQISSEVPQNLSASRPQDRQFILSSKKLLLSDSGFYLCAWSVLREKLFFGSGTQLSVL.

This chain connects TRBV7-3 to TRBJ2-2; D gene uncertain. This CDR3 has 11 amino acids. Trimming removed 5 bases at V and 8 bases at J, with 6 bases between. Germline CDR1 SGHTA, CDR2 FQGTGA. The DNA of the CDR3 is TGTGCCAGCAGCGCTAGAGGGGAGCTGTTTTTT. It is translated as CASSARGELFF.

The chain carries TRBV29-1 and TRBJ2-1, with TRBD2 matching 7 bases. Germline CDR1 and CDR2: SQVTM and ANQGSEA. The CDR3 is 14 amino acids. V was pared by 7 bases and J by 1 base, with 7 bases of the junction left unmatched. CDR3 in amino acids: CSGSLGGSYNEQFF. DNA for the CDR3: TGCAGCGGGTCCCTGGGGGGGTCCTACAATGAGCAGTTCTTC.

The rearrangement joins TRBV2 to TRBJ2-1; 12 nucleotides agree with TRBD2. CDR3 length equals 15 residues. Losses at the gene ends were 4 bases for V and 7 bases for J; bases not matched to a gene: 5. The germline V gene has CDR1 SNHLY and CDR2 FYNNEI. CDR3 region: CASSGLAGVGNEQFF. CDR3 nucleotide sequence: TGTGCCAGCAGTGGACTAGCGGGAGTGGGAAATGAGCAGTTCTTC.

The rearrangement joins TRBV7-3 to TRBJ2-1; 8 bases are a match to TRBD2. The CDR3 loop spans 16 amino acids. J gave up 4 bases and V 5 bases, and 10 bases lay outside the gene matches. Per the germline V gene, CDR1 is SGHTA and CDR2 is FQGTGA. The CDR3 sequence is CASSPPSGGGYNEQFF. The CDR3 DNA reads TGTGCCAGCAGCCCCCCGAGCGGGGGCGGATACAATGAGCAGTTCTTC.

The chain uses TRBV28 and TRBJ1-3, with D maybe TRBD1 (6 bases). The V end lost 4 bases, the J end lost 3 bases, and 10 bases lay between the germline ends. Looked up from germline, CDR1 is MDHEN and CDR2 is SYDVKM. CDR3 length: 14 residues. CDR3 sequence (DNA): TGTGCCAGCAGTTCGAGGGGGTTTGGAAACACCATATATTTT. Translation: CASSSRGFGNTIYF.

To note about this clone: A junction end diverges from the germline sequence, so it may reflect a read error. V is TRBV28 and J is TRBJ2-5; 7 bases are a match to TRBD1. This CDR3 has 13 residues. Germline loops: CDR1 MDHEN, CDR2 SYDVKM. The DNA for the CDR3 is TGTGCAACCGGGACAGAATTCCAAGAAACCCAGTACTTC. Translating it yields CATGTEFQETQYF.

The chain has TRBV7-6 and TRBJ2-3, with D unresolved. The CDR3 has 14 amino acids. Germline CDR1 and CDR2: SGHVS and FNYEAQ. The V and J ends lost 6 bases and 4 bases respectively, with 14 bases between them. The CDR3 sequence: CASSRISQSDTQYF. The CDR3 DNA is TGTGCCAGCAGTCGAATATCCCAGTCAGATACGCAGTATTTT.

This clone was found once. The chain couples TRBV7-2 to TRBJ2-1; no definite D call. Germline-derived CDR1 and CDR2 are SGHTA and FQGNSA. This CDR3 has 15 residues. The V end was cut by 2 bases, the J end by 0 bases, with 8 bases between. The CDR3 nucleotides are TGTGCCAGCAGCTTATCGCTAAGCTCCTACAATGAGCAGTTCTTC. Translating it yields CASSLSLSSYNEQFF.